These 8 T cell receptor beta chains originate from one sample sequenced in a study of T-cell reconstitution after alpha-beta-depleted transplantation in children. Construction of the TCRbeta library involved unique molecular identifiers. TCRdb re-derived calls from the PCR reads in MiXCR, one entry per CDR3 protein. The repertoire has some 120,000 distinct CDR3 sequences, approximately 10% of them found once; the top ten carry 34%. The sample consisted of PBMCs, taken before TCRalphabeta/CD19-depleted stem cell transplant. The receptors here all came from a boy aged 2-15 years with acute lymphoblastic leukemia, due to receive a stem cell transplant.

The chain has TRBV27 and TRBJ1-1, with D possibly matching TRBD1 (6 bases). The CDR3 is made up of 14 amino acids. With 5 bases removed from V and 6 bases from J, the gap between germline ends came to 16 bases. Germline loops: CDR1 MNHEY, CDR2 SMNVEV (reference sequence). The CDR3 loop is CASSPNARGAEAFF. CDR3 coding DNA: TGTGCCAGCAGTCCCAACGCCAGGGGAGCTGAAGCTTTCTTT.

The J gene is TRBJ1-2, the V gene TRBV20-1; D may be TRBD1 (5 bases). Germline CDR1 is DFQATT and CDR2 is SNEGSKA (reference sequence). V dropped 6 bases and J dropped 3 bases, with 8 bases sitting between them. The CDR3 runs to 11 residues. The CDR3 sequence: CSAGTDYGYTF. CDR3 bases: TGCAGTGCAGGGACGGACTATGGCTACACCTTC.

This clonotype was detected a few times. The V and J genes are TRBV20-1 and TRBJ2-3, with 7 bases identical to TRBD2. The J segment lost 4 bases and the V segment lost 6 bases, leaving 1 base of the junction unmatched. Looked up from germline, CDR1 is DFQATT and CDR2 is SNEGSKA (reference sequence). CDR3 length: 11 amino acids. CDR3 protein: CSAGGPDTQYF. CDR3 DNA: TGCAGTGCGGGAGGGCCAGATACGCAGTATTTT.

This clonotype was found many times. This likely comes from a read error, as the CDR3 has no conserved phenylalanine or tryptophan at its end. No DNA is shown, since the ends of the CDR3 on it are uncertain; the CDR3 is the one TCRdb lists. The V gene is TRBV20-1, the J gene TRBJ2-1; TRBD2 is the table's D call, not checked against the DNA. The CDR3 is 10 residues long, ends included. Germline CDR1 reads DFQATT; CDR2 reads SNEGSKA (reference sequence). The CDR3 sequence: CSAGSRTAAL.

This clonotype was seen ten or more times. The V call is TRBV6-5, the J call TRBJ2-1; 16 bases align to TRBD2. This CDR3 comprises 18 residues. V dropped 5 bases and J dropped 6; count of bases not matched to a gene: 10. Germline assignment: CDR1 MNHEY and CDR2 SVGAGI. The DNA for the CDR3 is TGTGCCAGCAGTCGCGGGACTAGCGGGAGGGCCGTAGGCAATGAGCAGTTCTTC. This codes for CASSRGTSGRAVGNEQFF.

The rearrangement joins TRBV11-2 to TRBJ2-2; D gene ambiguous. The CDR3 extends over 15 amino acids. V was cut by 5 bases and J by 4 bases, with 14 bases left in between. CDR1 and CDR2 (germline): SGHAT, FQNNGV. The CDR3 loop reads CASSHPTSFTGELFF. Written as DNA, the CDR3 is TGTGCCAGCAGCCATCCGACATCTTTCACCGGGGAGCTGTTTTTT.

This clonotype was counted many times. CDR3 nucleotide sequence: TGTGCCAGCAGATCACCCGGGACCTCCCTGGGCATATATTTT. Protein sequence: CASRSPGTSLGIYF. V is TRBV6-5 and J is TRBJ1-3, with D maybe TRBD1 (5 bases). There are 14 residues in the CDR3. Looked up from germline, CDR1 is MNHEY and CDR2 is SVGAGI. V was clipped by 6 bases and J by 12 bases, with 21 bases between them.

This clonotype was counted only a few times. The J gene is TRBJ1-6, the V gene TRBV14; D remains unclear. CDR1 SGHDN and CDR2 FVKESK come from the germline V gene. CDR3 size: 15 residues. V gave up 2 bases and J gave up 6 bases, with 11 bases separating them. The CDR3 spells CASSQRHDLNSPLHF. CDR3 nucleotides: TGTGCCAGCAGCCAAAGGCACGATCTTAATTCACCCCTCCACTTT.